What follows describes a single TCR beta chain. In the authors' workflow: Estimated nucleated cell counts came from reference gene primer amplification. The method was immunoSEQ multiplex PCR; TCRdb's version includes in-frame clones alone and lacks a portion of them. D and trimming were read from the DNA, whereas the V and J calls and clone size are those reported in that table. The sample lists about 360,000 clones, approximately 86% occurring once. CDR1 SGHTA and CDR2 FQGTGA come from the germline V gene. This CDR3 is 14 amino acids long. V lost 5 bases and J lost 0, with 9 bases in between. This sample is drawn from a study of blood T cell repertoires in COVID-19. The wider study: Donors in the United States, Italy and Spain gave samples during acute or convalescent COVID-19. In each case, the material was cDNA or gDNA derived from T cells, B-cell-depleted T cells, or PBMCs.

Followed longitudinally, the Seattle patients had been enrolled during active infection. This chain connects TRBV7-3 to TRBJ2-3; possibly TRBD1 for D (6 bases). The sequence derives from a woman aged 55-70 years with COVID-19, enrolled during active disease. Sequencing input: peripheral blood. The CDR3, as DNA: TGTGCCAGCAGCATAGACAGGAGCACAGATACGCAGTATTTT. Translation gives CASSIDRSTDTQYF. Using reference TRBV7-3 and TRBJ2-3 for the parts outside the CDR3, the full variable domain is GAGVSQTPSNKVTEKGKYVELRCDPISGHTALYWYRQSLGQGPEFLIYFQGTGAADDSGLPNDRFFAVRPEGSVSTLKIQRTERGDSAVYLCASSIDRSTDTQYFGPGTRLTVL.